The 16 T cell receptor beta chains listed next were all sequenced from one sample in a study of CD8 T cells in ankylosing spondylitis. TCRdb analysed the 5' RACE reads with MiXCR anew, one entry per CDR3 protein. The repertoire holds approximately 150,000 distinct CDR3 sequences, with around 45% as singletons. Sequenced sample: synovial fluid, either unsorted or a sorted T cell fraction (not recorded which). The receptors come from a male donor with ankylosing spondylitis.

CDR3 sequence: CASSERWGVTAYNEQFF. For the CDR3, the DNA is TGTGCCAGCAGTGAAAGGTGGGGGGTCACCGCCTACAATGAGCAGTTCTTC. V and J are TRBV6-1 and TRBJ2-1, with D perhaps TRBD2 (6 bases). Germline V gives CDR1 MNHNS, CDR2 SASEGT. V gave up 2 bases and J gave up 2 bases, with 16 bases separating them. The CDR3 extends over 17 amino acids.

The chain is built from TRBV10-3 and TRBJ2-2, with 9 bases that match TRBD2. J lost 4 bases, V lost 5 bases, and 8 bases had no gene match. The CDR3 has 16 amino acids. The germline V gene has CDR1 ENHRY and CDR2 SYGVKD. CDR3 in amino acids: CAISTIAGVSTGELFF. The CDR3 DNA reads as TGTGCCATCAGTACCATAGCGGGAGTCTCCACCGGGGAGCTGTTTTTT.

In its sample, this clonotype was seen many times. The rearrangement uses TRBV2 and TRBJ2-1; 7 bases map to TRBD2. Trimming took 6 bases from V and 5 from J; bases not matched to a gene: 1. This CDR3 region has 12 residues. CDR1 SNHLY and CDR2 FYNNEI come from the germline V gene. CDR3 amino acids: CASSGLDNEQFF. The CDR3 nucleotides read TGTGCCAGCAGCGGACTAGACAATGAGCAGTTCTTC.

The rearrangement joins TRBV7-2 to TRBJ1-1; 7 bases line up with TRBD1. Germline assignment: CDR1 SGHTA and CDR2 FQGNSA. Trimming cost V 2 bases and J 4 bases; bases outside gene matches: 10. The CDR3 covers 16 residues. The CDR3 loop is CASSLNFRQGGTEAFF. In nucleotides, the CDR3 is TGTGCCAGCAGCTTAAACTTCCGACAGGGTGGCACTGAAGCTTTCTTT.

The V gene is TRBV6-1, the J gene TRBJ1-6, with 10 nucleotides matching TRBD1. Germline assignment: CDR1 MNHNS and CDR2 SASEGT. The CDR3 has 17 residues. V lost 4 bases to trimming and J lost 4 bases; unmatched junction nucleotides: 7. This CDR3 is CASSGFGTGAYNSPLHF. The CDR3, as DNA: TGTGCCAGCAGTGGCTTCGGGACAGGGGCATATAATTCACCCCTCCACTTT.

This clonotype showed up just a few times. The V and J genes are TRBV6-5 and TRBJ2-7; TRBD2 aligns across 11 bases. The junction had 4 bases not matched to a gene; V was cut back by 11 bases and J by 7 bases. Germline lookup yields CDR1 MNHEY and CDR2 SVGAGI. This CDR3 is 11 amino acids long. The CDR3 sequence is CAAGLAGEQYF. The CDR3 coding sequence is TGTGCCGCCGGACTAGCGGGTGAGCAGTACTTC.

The genes are TRBV12-3 or TRBV12-4 and TRBJ2-2; D may be TRBD1 or TRBD2 (5 bases each). Trimming left V 7 bases short and J 4 bases short, with 10 bases between. This CDR3 region has 13 residues. CDR3 amino acids: CASTLRGTGELFF. The CDR3 DNA sequence: TGTGCCAGCACCTTGAGGGGCACCGGGGAGCTGTTTTTT.

This clonotype showed up just a few times. V usage is TRBV29-1 and J usage is TRBJ2-1; TRBD2 matches 9 bases. The germline V gene encodes CDR1 SQVTM and CDR2 ANQGSEA. Trimming cost V 0 bases and J 7 bases; bases outside gene matches: 10. This CDR3 has 16 residues. CDR3 loop: CSVEELVAGVWNEQFF. Here the CDR3 DNA reads TGCAGCGTTGAAGAGCTGGTAGCGGGAGTTTGGAATGAGCAGTTCTTC.

This clonotype occurred many times. The V and J genes are TRBV18 and TRBJ2-1, with D possibly being TRBD2 (6 bases). CDR3 size: 17 residues. V was trimmed by 3 bases and J by 4 bases, leaving 19 bases between them. Germline V CDR1 and CDR2: KGHSH, LQKENI. As DNA, the CDR3 is TGTGCCAGCTCACCTCCTCCCCCAGGGAGGAAGTACAATGAGCAGTTCTTC. This sequence encodes CASSPPPPGRKYNEQFF.

The chain has TRBV12-3 or TRBV12-4 and TRBJ1-1, with D unclear. This CDR3 is 12 amino acids long. V was clipped by 0 bases and J by 8 bases, with 7 bases between them. The chain's CDR3 is CASSLAQREAFF. The CDR3 DNA reads as TGTGCCAGCAGTTTAGCCCAGAGGGAAGCTTTCTTT.

The V call is TRBV20-1, the J call TRBJ1-6, with 9 bases lining up with TRBD1. Trimming took 8 bases from V and 9 from J; bases not matched to a gene: 8. CDR1 DFQATT and CDR2 SNEGSKA come from the germline V gene (reference sequence). The CDR3 extends over 13 amino acids. The DNA of the CDR3 is TGCAGTACCCGGGACAGGGAAGGTTCACCCCTCCACTTT. Protein: CSTRDREGSPLHF.

The J gene is TRBJ2-1, the V gene TRBV15; D uncertain. CDR3 length equals 12 residues. V was pared by 0 bases and J by 8 bases, with 5 bases between. Per the germline V gene, CDR1 is LNHNV and CDR2 is YYDKDF (reference sequence). The DNA of the CDR3 is TGTGCCACCAGCAGAGATCTCGATGAGCAGTTCTTC. Residues: CATSRDLDEQFF.

CDR3 nucleotide sequence: TGCGCCAGCAGCCAAGGGGCAGGGTCGTACGAGCAGTACTTC. Protein product: CASSQGAGSYEQYF. The V and J genes are TRBV4-3 and TRBJ2-7; a possible D gene is TRBD1 (5 bases). Germline-derived CDR1 and CDR2 are LGHNA and YSLEER. With 1 base removed from V and 4 bases from J, the gap between germline ends came to 11 bases. The CDR3 is 14 residues long.

The chain employs TRBV6-1 and TRBJ2-7; the D gene is possibly TRBD2 (6 bases). Germline lookup yields CDR1 MNHNS and CDR2 SASEGT. The CDR3 runs 15 residues. Trimming shortened V by 6 bases and J by 0 bases, and 15 bases separated the two germline ends. This CDR3 reads CASSQHAGCSYEQYF. CDR3 DNA sequence: TGTGCCAGCAGCCAGCACGCGGGATGCTCCTACGAGCAGTACTTC.

The rearrangement joins TRBV11-2 to TRBJ2-7, with 8 bases lining up with TRBD2. V shed 4 bases, J shed 7 bases, and the junction held 6 bases outside the gene matches. Germline V CDR1 and CDR2: SGHAT, FQNNGV. This CDR3 has 13 amino acids. The CDR3 nucleotides are TGTGCCAGCAGCTCGGGACTAGAGGGGGAGCAGTACTTC. Its protein product is CASSSGLEGEQYF.

This clonotype has at least ten counts. The chain carries TRBV5-1 and TRBJ2-7; D tentatively reads TRBD1 or TRBD2 (6 bases each). The germline CDR1 and CDR2 sequences are SGHRS and YFSETQ. V was shortened by 4 bases and J by 0 bases, with 32 bases between the two germline ends. The length of the CDR3 is 21 residues. CDR3 in amino acids: CASSPWTVTGVLTALSYEQYF. The CDR3 nucleotides are TGCGCCAGCAGCCCATGGACAGTTACGGGGGTCCTGACGGCCCTCTCCTACGAGCAGTACTTC.